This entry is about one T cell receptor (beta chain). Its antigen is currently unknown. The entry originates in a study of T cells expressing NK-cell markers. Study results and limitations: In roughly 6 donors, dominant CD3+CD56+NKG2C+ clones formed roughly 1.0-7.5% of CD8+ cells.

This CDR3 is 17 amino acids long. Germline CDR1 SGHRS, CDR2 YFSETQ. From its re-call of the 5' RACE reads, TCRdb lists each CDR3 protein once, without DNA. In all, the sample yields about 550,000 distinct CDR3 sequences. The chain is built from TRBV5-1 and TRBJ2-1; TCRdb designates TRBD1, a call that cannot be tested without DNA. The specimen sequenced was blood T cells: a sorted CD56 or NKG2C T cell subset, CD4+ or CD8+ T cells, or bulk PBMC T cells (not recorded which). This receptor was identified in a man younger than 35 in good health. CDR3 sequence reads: CASSLATGTAYRNEQFF.